In its sample, the clone carrying this TCR beta chain was seen a few times. Its cognate antigen is unknown. This sample is drawn from a study of cytomegalovirus exposure and HLA in healthy donors. Study at large: HLA-typed donors were the source of 86 million or so unique TCRs held in an early data release. General study findings and limits: Within the data, a cluster of highly shared sequence variants was likely a sequencing artifact. Most TCR beta V segments were productive about 90% or about 30% of the time in an earlier analysis.

It was with 60 Vbeta and 13 Jbeta primers that the PCR ran. Profiled with immunoSEQ multiplex PCR; TCRdb holds only in-frame clones, not every one. The sample has approximately 190,000 clones, approximately 78% seen once. V was clipped by 4 bases and J by 4 bases, with 13 bases between them. Germline CDR1 is MNHEY and CDR2 is SVGAGI. The CDR3 contains 14 residues. The rearrangement links TRBV6-5 to TRBJ2-5, with D possibly being TRBD1 (6 bases). The TCR comes from a woman aged 18-30 years in good health and CMV-seronegative. Sequenced input: PBMCs. Here the CDR3 DNA reads TGTGCCAGCAGTTTGTGGCAGGGGTCAGAGACCCAGTACTTC. It is translated as CASSLWQGSETQYF.